Following are 20 T cell receptor beta chains from one sample sequenced in a study of response to subunit inactivated influenza vaccine (dated by TCRdb to the late 2010s). Library generation was performed with RT-PCR. Sequencer: Illumina HiSeq 2500. The public reads were run again by TCRdb, first through fastp at Q25 and then through MiXCR, and only productive beta chains were kept. Duplicate CDR3 protein sequences are folded into a single record with the most common DNA and genes. The sample includes some 480,000 distinct CDR3 sequences, with approximately 11% observed a single time. The ten most abundant clones make up about an eighth of the sample. The time point label corresponds to: more than 35 days after influenza vaccine administration. Sequenced here: PBMCs from blood, sampled 35 to 45 days after vaccination. Every receptor here comes from a man in his fifties or sixties who received an inactivated influenza vaccine. Donor details come from another sample of the same person, matched by shared clones.

This clonotype was seen more than once but under ten times. The chain recombines TRBV30 with TRBJ1-4; 8 bases fit TRBD1. Germline loops: CDR1 GTSNPN, CDR2 SVGIG (reference sequence). The CDR3 runs 17 residues. V lost 2 bases, J lost 4 bases, and 12 bases stayed unmatched. The CDR3 loop is CAWSSSTGAWGNEKLFF. The DNA of the CDR3 is TGTGCCTGGAGTTCCTCGACAGGGGCATGGGGTAATGAAAAACTGTTTTTT.

This clonotype was observed at least ten times. The gene calls are TRBV12-3 or TRBV12-4 and TRBJ1-2, with no clear D. CDR3 length: 12 amino acids. The V gene lost 5 bases and the J gene lost 4 bases, with 8 bases spanning the gap. CDR3 in amino acids: CASSPDTYGYTF. The CDR3 DNA sequence: TGTGCCAGCAGTCCAGACACCTATGGCTACACCTTC.

This clonotype was detected only a few times. The chain is built from TRBV6-1 and TRBJ1-2; the D is unclear. In germline, CDR1 is MNHNS, CDR2 SASEGT. V dropped 6 bases and J dropped 6 bases, with 14 bases sitting between them. The CDR3 consists of 13 residues. This CDR3 reads CASRFSISNGYTF. The CDR3 DNA reads TGTGCCAGCAGATTCAGTATTTCCAATGGCTACACCTTC.

This clonotype occurred a few times. The genes are TRBV7-9 and TRBJ1-6, with 7 positions matching TRBD1. The CDR3 runs 15 residues. Germline V CDR1 and CDR2: SEHNR, FQNEAQ (reference sequence). V lost 2 bases, J lost 7 bases, and 5 bases stayed unmatched. This CDR3 is CASSLQGVGNSPLHF. The CDR3 DNA reads as TGTGCCAGCAGCTTACAGGGGGTCGGCAATTCACCCCTCCACTTT.

The rearrangement joins TRBV6-1 to TRBJ2-7; TRBD1 agrees at 9 bases. Trimming removed 6 bases from V and 2 bases from J; junction bases left unmatched: 8. Per the germline V gene, CDR1 is MNHNS and CDR2 is SASEGT. The CDR3 is 15 amino acids. The CDR3 bases are TGTGCCAGCAGGCGCCGGGACAGGGCGACCTACGAGCAGTACTTC. Protein product: CASRRRDRATYEQYF.

V and J are TRBV5-4 and TRBJ1-6; a weak D match, TRBD1 (6 bases). The germline gives CDR1 SGHNT, CDR2 YYREEE (reference sequence). This CDR3 has 17 residues. Trimming left V 4 bases short and J 1 base short, with 15 bases between. CDR3 bases: TGTGCCAGCAGCACAGCAGGGGCCAATTCCTATAATTCACCCCTCCACTTT. Protein sequence: CASSTAGANSYNSPLHF.

This clonotype has a count of ten or more. The gene calls are TRBV5-1 and TRBJ2-5; 10 bases fit TRBD2. The CDR3 spans 16 residues. CDR1 and CDR2 from the germline V gene are SGHRS and YFSETQ. Germline trimming cut 2 bases from V and 2 bases from J; bases unmatched to any gene: 6. DNA for the CDR3: TGCGCCAGCAGCTTCGGGACTAGCGACTTACAAGAGACCCAGTACTTC. Translation gives CASSFGTSDLQETQYF.

This clonotype was recorded many times. This chain links TRBV5-1 with TRBJ2-3; D is unresolved. CDR3 size: 14 residues. Per germline, CDR1 SGHRS and CDR2 YFSETQ. V was trimmed by 1 base and J by 2 bases, leaving 8 bases between them. CDR3 in amino acids: CASSLLGHTDTQYF. CDR3 bases: TGCGCCAGCAGCTTGCTAGGCCACACAGATACGCAGTATTTT. Variable domain in full (rest from reference TRBV5-1 and TRBJ2-3): KAGVTQTPRYLIKTRGQQVTLSCSPISGHRSVSWYQQTPGQGLQFLFEYFSETQRNKGNFPGRFSGRQFSNSRSEMNVSTLELGDSALYLCASSLLGHTDTQYFGPGTRLTVL.

This clonotype was seen more than once but under ten times. This chain links TRBV3-1 with TRBJ2-6; tentative D call: TRBD2 (5 bases). The V gene lost 1 base and the J gene lost 1 base, with 11 bases spanning the gap. The germline CDR1 and CDR2 sequences are LGHDT and YNNKEL (reference sequence). The CDR3 is made up of 17 amino acids. CDR3 bases: TGTGCCAGCAGCCAAGGTACACGGGGATCTGGGGCCAACGTCCTGACTTTC. This gives the protein CASSQGTRGSGANVLTF.

There are many counts of this clonotype. The chain combines TRBV20-1 with TRBJ2-1; D may be TRBD1 or TRBD2 (6 bases each). This CDR3 has 15 residues. The V gene's germline CDR1 is DFQATT and CDR2 SNEGSKA (reference sequence). The ends were cut back, 5 bases at V and 8 bases at J, with 22 bases in the middle. The CDR3 DNA sequence: TGCAGTGCTCCCGTTAGGAAGGGGGGTTGGGATGAGCAGTTCTTC. It specifies CSAPVRKGGWDEQFF.

J is TRBJ2-5 and V is TRBV5-6, with 9 nucleotides matching TRBD1. J lost 5 bases, V lost 2 bases, and 4 bases had no gene match. The CDR3 has 14 amino acids. CDR1 is SGHDT and CDR2 is YYEEEE in the germline V gene. CDR3 loop: CASSFTGGQETQYF. The CDR3 coding sequence is TGTGCCAGCAGCTTTACAGGGGGCCAGGAGACCCAGTACTTC.

This chain links TRBV4-1 with TRBJ1-6, with a weak D call TRBD1 (5 bases). Between the trimmed V and J ends, which lost 0 bases and 10 bases, there was a span of 16 bases. The CDR3 covers 16 residues. CDR1 is MGHRA, CDR2 YSYEKL, per germline. In DNA, the CDR3 is TGCGCCAGCAGCCAAGAAAGAGGAGGGGTTGTATCACCCCTCCACTTT. It specifies CASSQERGGVVSPLHF.

This clonotype was detected a few times. The rearrangement joins TRBV27 to TRBJ2-7; the match to TRBD1 covers 8 bases. CDR1 MNHEY and CDR2 SMNVEV come from the germline V gene (reference sequence). V was pared by 3 bases and J by 7 bases, with 14 bases of the junction left unmatched. The CDR3 has 16 amino acids. CDR3 loop: CASSLLLGQGAGEQYF. DNA of the CDR3: TGTGCCAGCAGTTTGTTGTTAGGGCAGGGGGCGGGGGAGCAGTACTTC.

This clonotype was seen many times. The rearrangement uses TRBV7-9 and TRBJ2-1; possibly TRBD1 for D (6 bases). The CDR3 covers 14 residues. CDR1 and CDR2 from the germline V gene are SEHNR and FQNEAQ (reference sequence). Trimming removed 4 bases at V and 12 bases at J, with 19 bases between. The chain's CDR3 is CASSSDRFLRSQFF. In DNA, the CDR3 is TGTGCCAGCAGCTCAGACAGGTTTCTAAGGTCGCAGTTCTTC.

The chain recombines TRBV6-2 or TRBV6-3 with TRBJ2-3, with unresolved D. This CDR3 region has 13 residues. Between the trimmed V and J ends, which lost 2 bases and 2 bases, there was a span of 5 bases. Germline V lookup: CDR1 MNHEY, CDR2 SVGEGT. The CDR3 DNA is TGTGCCAGCAGTTACGAGATCACAGATACGCAGTATTTT. Translating it yields CASSYEITDTQYF.

The rearrangement links TRBV7-6 to TRBJ2-3; 7 bases are shared with TRBD2. The length of the CDR3 is 16 residues. Germline CDR1 is SGHVS and CDR2 is FNYEAQ. Germline trimming cut 5 bases from V and 1 base from J; bases unmatched to any gene: 9. The CDR3 nucleotides read TGTGCCAGCAGCGCTGGGACTACGCGGGGCACAGATACGCAGTATTTT. This encodes CASSAGTTRGTDTQYF.

This clonotype has more than one count but fewer than ten. The CDR3 is CASSQSGAEQFF. In DNA form, the CDR3 reads TGCGCCAGCAGCCAAAGCGGGGCTGAGCAGTTCTTC. The chain carries TRBV5-1 and TRBJ2-1, with 7 positions matching TRBD2. This CDR3 region has 12 residues. The germline gives CDR1 SGHRS, CDR2 YFSETQ. Unmatched junction bases numbered 4, after V lost 4 bases and J lost 9 bases.

A note on this clonotype: A single base separates this from a much larger clone, so it may be a read error. The V call is TRBV4-2, the J call TRBJ2-2, with D unclear. CDR3 length: 13 residues. Per the germline V gene, CDR1 is LGHNA and CDR2 is YNFKEQ. The CDR3 DNA is TGTTCCAGCAGCCAAGAGGTGCCCGGGGAGCTGTTTTTT. Residues: CSSSQEVPGELFF.

Points on this clonotype: Just one base apart from a much larger clone, this may be a read error. The rearrangement links TRBV7-2 to TRBJ2-3, with D unclear. This CDR3 comprises 16 residues. The germline CDR1 and CDR2 sequences are SGHTA and FQGNSA. This CDR3 reads CASNLGVGGGTDTQYF. For the CDR3, the DNA is TGTGCCAGCAACTTAGGTGTTGGCGGAGGCACAGATACGCAGTATTTT.

The CDR3 nucleotides are TGTGCCAGCAGCCAGTTTGCCAGCCCTCCGAAAAACATTCAGTACTTC. Translated: CASSQFASPPKNIQYF. The chain combines TRBV14 with TRBJ2-4; D is ambiguous. This CDR3 contains 16 residues. The V gene's germline CDR1 is SGHDN and CDR2 FVKESK. Trimming cost V 3 bases and J 4 bases, with 16 bases left between them.